This TCR beta chain was profiled in a study of cytomegalovirus exposure and HLA in healthy donors. Details on this clone: The target antigen is unknown.

Primers: 60 Vbeta forward and 13 Jbeta reverse. Repertoires were generated with immunoSEQ multiplex PCR, while TCRdb's copy carries only in-frame clones and drops some. In the table there are some 150,000 clones, about four fifths of which are singletons. Looked up from germline, CDR1 is SGHRS and CDR2 is YFSETQ. This CDR3 comprises 15 residues. Regarding the study as a whole: Earlier analysis looked at TCR beta V segments, and most were productive about 90% or about 30% of the time. Later genetic work tied a missense DCLRE1C variant to beta-chain V and J trimming.

The clonotype was recovered from a man in his forties or fifties in good health and CMV-seropositive. Specimen: PBMCs. V gene TRBV5-1 combines with J gene TRBJ2-5, with 10 bases lining up with TRBD2. The J call may be mistaken, given a closer DNA end match to TRBJ2-7. The CDR3 loop is CASSLGAGGPYEQYF. The CDR3 nucleotides read TGCGCCAGCAGCTTGGGAGCGGGAGGGCCCTACGAGCAGTACTTC.